Given below is one T cell receptor (beta chain) in context. Which antigen it targets is not known. No qualities accompany the bases; no much larger clone lies one base away. This sample stems from a study of STAT5B mutations in CD4+ large granular lymphocyte leukemia (dated by TCRdb to 2021 to 2024). The study in broad terms: Among the healthy controls, the CDR3 'QG' motif was associated with a particular HLA allele. The study compared the TCRbeta repertoires of patients with CD4+ T-cell large granular lymphocyte leukemia against those of healthy blood donors. Flow cytometry on FACSCanto II or FACSVerse confirmed that purified fractions exceeded 95% purity among lymphocytes. What the study reported, not specific to this receptor: Data were not HLA-matched; higher clonality in CD4+ versus CD8+ T-LGLL could reflect the relatively small sample size. Compared with healthy CD4+ repertoires, CD4-sorted patient repertoires appeared more clonal, and this difference remained even after the putative leukemic clones were removed. Each patient's main leukemic clonotypes were private, but around 27% of these clonotypes showed up at low frequency in the non-leukemic repertoires of other patients.

TCRbeta rearrangements were sequenced from genomic DNA using the immunoSEQ assay at survey resolution. On the authors' methods: In the TCR sequencing data, the smallest productive clonotype frequency that could be detected was 2.59 x 10-5. Only productive TCRbeta rearrangements, defined as complete and in-frame sequences, were included in the analyses. Sample clonality was computed as Simpson clonality in the immunoSEQ Analyzer version 3.0. Clones were binned by frequency as very rare, small, medium, large (1-20%) or hyperexpanded (>20%). Generation probabilities were estimated with OLGA 1.2.3, V-gene circos plots were made with VDJtools, specificities were looked up in VDJdb, and CDR3 motifs were identified with GLIPH. The table comes from immuneACCESS by way of TCRdb, which keeps in-frame sequences with V and J called. Part of the clones is missing from these tables; in studies checked, under half for an unresolved V gene and the rest for unknown reasons. D and trimming come from the DNA, and the V and J calls and clone size come from that table. The sample profile shows 40,000 to 50,000 clones; about 86% of them were found once. The top ten clonotypes cover about 0.34% of the sample.

The healthy controls were 37 blood donors, and the buffy coats of these donors were supplied by the Finnish Red Cross blood service. All TCR-sequenced material derived from peripheral blood: patient blood samples and healthy donor buffy coats. Ficoll-Hypaque gradient centrifugation was used to isolate peripheral blood mononuclear cells. Magnetic purification was used to isolate CD4+ cells from the buffy coats of the healthy controls. The Gentra Puregene Cell and Tissue kit was used to extract genomic DNA, and a Qubit 2.0 fluorometer was used to measure the amount of genomic DNA. Material: CD4+ T cells from blood buffy coats. The receptor comes from a human donor in good health.

The DNA is as follows: TGTGCTAGTGGTTTGGTAGGGGACAGGGACAACACTGAAGCTTTCTTT. Its protein product is CASGLVGDRDNTEAFF. Recombination connected TRBV12-5 to TRBJ1-1; TRBD1 matches 9 bases in the middle. The CDR3 goes from the cysteine to the phenylalanine over 16 residues. The entry retains the CDR3 DNA only, 48 bases that are in frame from base 1. Based on the germline V gene, the CDR1 and CDR2 sequences are LGHNT and FRNRAP. V has 0 bases trimmed and J has 2 bases trimmed; junction bases matching no gene number 4.